A single sample is the source of the 9 T cell receptor beta chains below, sequenced in a study of OX40 agonist ivuxolimab in advanced cancers. Clones were read by immunoSEQ multiplex PCR, and TCRdb kept only the in-frame ones, dropping some. The repertoire holds 90,000 to 150,000 clones, with around 89% as singletons. This sample comprised CD4+ or CD8+ T cells sorted from blood, obtained in a trial of the OX40 agonist ivuxolimab. These receptors all come from an adult with an advanced solid tumor such as melanoma, head and neck, liver or kidney cancer.

This rearrangement joins TRBV28 to TRBJ2-7; TRBD2 matches at 10 bases. The CDR3 runs to 15 residues. Looked up from germline, CDR1 is MDHEN and CDR2 is SYDVKM. With 5 bases clipped from V and 4 bases from J, the junction kept 8 bases outside the gene matches. The CDR3 protein is CASSLRLAGRYEQYF. The CDR3 bases are TGTGCCAGCAGTCTCAGACTAGCGGGCAGGTACGAGCAGTACTTC.

This chain joins TRBV19 and TRBJ1-6; the match to TRBD1 covers 7 bases. CDR1 LNHDA and CDR2 SQIVND come from the germline V gene (reference sequence). V dropped 7 bases and J dropped 6; count of bases not matched to a gene: 6. The CDR3 extends over 14 amino acids. Here the CDR3 reads CASKTGTANSPLHF. The DNA for the CDR3 is TGTGCCAGTAAGACCGGGACAGCTAATTCACCCCTCCACTTT.

This clone has a single count. The chain uses TRBV7-8 and TRBJ2-4; D may be TRBD1 (6 bases). CDR1 is SGHVS, CDR2 FQNEAQ, per germline. V was shortened by 2 bases and J by 7 bases, with 15 bases between the two germline ends. This CDR3 is built from 15 residues. The CDR3 protein is CASSLSLARGNIQYF. Written as DNA, the CDR3 is TGTGCCAGCAGCTTAAGTCTGGCGAGGGGGAACATTCAGTACTTC.

The genes are TRBV6-5 and TRBJ1-4, with D possibly matching TRBD1 (6 bases). V lost 6 bases, J lost 11 bases, and 16 bases lay in between. The CDR3 has 13 amino acids. Germline V gives CDR1 MNHEY, CDR2 SVGAGI. CDR3: CASRTTDRGKLFF. The CDR3 DNA reads as TGTGCCAGCAGAACCACGGACAGAGGGAAACTGTTTTTT.

The rearrangement joins TRBV5-1 to TRBJ2-1; TRBD1 or TRBD2 may be the D gene (6 bases each). The germline gives CDR1 SGHRS, CDR2 YFSETQ. The V gene lost 6 bases and the J gene lost 6 bases, with 19 bases spanning the gap. The CDR3 has 15 residues. The CDR3 region has the DNA TGCGCCAGCACCCCAGGAGGGGGAGTGGTCAATGAGCAGTTCTTC. This codes for CASTPGGGVVNEQFF.

The chain couples TRBV28 to TRBJ1-2, with 12 bases lining up with TRBD1. Germline V gene sequence: CDR1 MDHEN, CDR2 SYDVKM. This CDR3 spans 18 amino acids. J was trimmed by 8 bases and V by 5 bases; bases with no gene match: 18. CDR3 coding DNA: TGTGCCAGCAGTCTTTACCGGAGGGGGACAGGGGGCAATCAGGGCTACACCTTC. Its translation: CASSLYRRGTGGNQGYTF.

The chain recombines TRBV27 with TRBJ1-6; D not certain. CDR1 is MNHEY, CDR2 SMNVEV, per germline (reference sequence). This CDR3 spans 12 amino acids. Trimming pared 2 bases from V and 7 bases from J, leaving 3 bases between. CDR3 coding DNA: TGTGCCAGCAGTTTAGGGAATTCACCCCTCCACTTT. This encodes CASSLGNSPLHF.

The chain employs TRBV5-1 and TRBJ2-1; D call uncertain. V was clipped by 2 bases and J by 3 bases, with 15 bases between them. The CDR3 consists of 16 residues. The V gene's germline CDR1 is SGHRS and CDR2 YFSETQ. CDR3 sequence reads: CASSFSTQEVYNEQFF. DNA of the CDR3: TGCGCCAGCAGCTTTTCGACACAAGAGGTCTACAATGAGCAGTTCTTC.

This chain uses TRBV30 with TRBJ2-7, with 8 bases lining up with TRBD1. Per the germline V gene, CDR1 is GTSNPN and CDR2 is SVGIG (reference sequence). The ends lost 4 bases at V and 5 bases at J; junction bases unmatched: 7. This CDR3 has 13 residues. CDR3 residues: CAWTEDRDHEQYF. The CDR3 coding sequence is TGTGCCTGGACCGAGGACAGGGATCACGAGCAGTACTTC.